These 32 T cell receptor beta chains share one sample of origin, sequenced in a study of blood T cell repertoires in COVID-19. Clones were sequenced by immunoSEQ multiplex PCR, and TCRdb holds only the in-frame ones, with some missing. Of around 360,000 clones listed, less than 90% are singletons. The specimen sequenced was PBMCs or T cells enriched from blood (not recorded which). Receptors originate from a woman aged 25 to 39 who had recovered from COVID-19.

This chain uses TRBV2 with TRBJ2-1; 7 bases align to TRBD2. Trimming cost V 4 bases and J 10 bases; bases outside gene matches: 13. CDR3 length equals 15 residues. Germline V gene sequence: CDR1 SNHLY, CDR2 FYNNEI. CDR3 in amino acids: CASSGLEQTSNEQFF. CDR3 coding DNA: TGTGCCAGCAGTGGTCTGGAGCAGACTAGCAACGAGCAGTTCTTC.

The CDR3 sequence is CASSVGTRRPSTDTQYF. CDR3 in DNA: TGTGCCAGTAGTGTAGGGACAAGGCGGCCTAGCACAGATACGCAGTATTTT. This chain uses TRBV19 with TRBJ2-3; possible D gene TRBD1, 6 bases. The CDR3 covers 17 residues. With 5 bases removed from V and 0 bases from J, the gap between germline ends came to 18 bases. From germline, CDR1 is LNHDA and CDR2 SQIVND (reference sequence).

This clone was seen only a few times. This chain joins TRBV19 and TRBJ1-6; TRBD1 might be the D (5 bases). V was pared by 5 bases and J by 3 bases, with 17 bases between. The CDR3 loop spans 17 amino acids. Germline V gene sequence: CDR1 LNHDA, CDR2 SQIVND (reference sequence). CDR3 sequence: CASSPTGSTIYNSPLHF. The DNA of the CDR3 is TGTGCCAGTAGTCCCACAGGTTCTACTATCTATAATTCACCCCTCCACTTT.

The chain recombines TRBV2 with TRBJ2-5; tentative D call: TRBD2 (5 bases). Deletions cut 3 bases from V and 5 bases from J, with 10 bases between. Germline CDR1 SNHLY, CDR2 FYNNEI. The CDR3 runs 13 residues. The CDR3 here is CASSDGISETQYF. CDR3 nucleotide sequence: TGTGCCAGCAGTGACGGGATCTCGGAGACCCAGTACTTC.

This CDR3 reads CASSKTGAREQYF. Here the CDR3 DNA reads TGTGCCAGCAGTAAGACAGGGGCTCGCGAGCAGTACTTC. The V gene is TRBV7-9, the J gene TRBJ2-7; 8 bases fit TRBD1. The CDR3 runs 13 residues. Germline CDR1 reads SEHNR; CDR2 reads FQNEAQ (reference sequence). V dropped 6 bases and J dropped 6; count of bases not matched to a gene: 7.

This clone is a singleton in its sample. The gene calls are TRBV7-9 and TRBJ2-7; 8 bases line up with TRBD2. After removal of 8 bases from V and 0 bases from J, the junction contained 6 bases not matched to a gene. Germline V CDR1 and CDR2: SEHNR, FQNEAQ (reference sequence). The CDR3 is made up of 14 amino acids. CDR3 DNA sequence: TGTGCCAGCTCCGCCGGGACTAGCTCCTACGAGCAGTACTTC. As protein: CASSAGTSSYEQYF.

The table lists this clone with a count of one. The genes are TRBV5-1 and TRBJ2-3; 7 nucleotides align to TRBD2. Germline V gene lookup returns CDR1 SGHRS and CDR2 YFSETQ. CDR3 length: 16 amino acids. The junction had 8 bases not matched to a gene; V was cut back by 0 bases and J by 4 bases. CDR3 loop: CASSLDGLGFSDTQYF. The CDR3 DNA sequence: TGCGCCAGCAGCTTGGATGGACTAGGATTCTCAGATACGCAGTATTTT.

V usage is TRBV3-1 (or the pseudogene TRBV3-2) and J usage is TRBJ1-4; D perhaps matches TRBD1 (5 bases). From germline, CDR1 is LGHDT and CDR2 YNNKEL (reference sequence). This CDR3 is 15 amino acids long. Trimming left V 4 bases short and J 1 base short, with 10 bases between. In nucleotides, the CDR3 is TGTGCCAGCAGCCCGTGGGACTTAACTAATGAAAAACTGTTTTTT. Encoded protein: CASSPWDLTNEKLFF.

This chain's CDR3 is CASSPSGDGATEAFF. The CDR3 DNA reads as TGTGCCAGCTCACCGTCCGGGGATGGAGCAACTGAAGCTTTCTTT. The chain has TRBV18 and TRBJ1-1; no firm D call. V lost 3 bases to trimming and J lost 5 bases, with 16 bases between them. This CDR3 spans 15 amino acids. CDR1 is KGHSH and CDR2 is LQKENI in the germline V gene.

This clone was seen only once. The V call is TRBV7-9, the J call TRBJ2-7; TRBD2 matches at 9 bases. The CDR3 loop spans 16 amino acids. Trimming at V came to 6 bases and at J to 2 bases, leaving 11 bases not matched to a gene. Germline V lookup: CDR1 SEHNR, CDR2 FQNEAQ (reference sequence). CDR3 in DNA: TGTGCCAGCAGTCAAACAGCGGGGGGCATCACCTACGAGCAGTACTTC. Amino acids: CASSQTAGGITYEQYF.

V gene TRBV18 combines with J gene TRBJ2-7, with 12 bases aligning to TRBD2. V lost 3 bases to trimming and J lost 0 bases; unmatched junction nucleotides: 6. Germline V gene lookup returns CDR1 KGHSH and CDR2 LQKENI. CDR3 size: 17 residues. The CDR3, as DNA: TGTGCCAGCTCACCCCCCGGGACTAGCGGGCGCTCCTACGAGCAGTACTTC. Its protein product is CASSPPGTSGRSYEQYF.

This chain's CDR3 is CASIRQVFSNQPQHF. The CDR3 nucleotides are TGTGCCAGCATAAGACAGGTTTTTAGCAATCAGCCCCAGCATTTT. The J gene is TRBJ1-5, the V gene TRBV5-6, with TRBD1 as a possible D gene (6 bases). Germline V CDR1 and CDR2: SGHDT, YYEEEE. V lost 6 bases, J lost 0 bases, and 13 bases lay in between. The CDR3 is 15 residues long.

On this clone itself: Other nucleotide sequences in the sample specify the same CDR3. The V call is TRBV3-1 (or the pseudogene TRBV3-2), the J call TRBJ1-2, with D possibly being TRBD1 (6 bases). Germline V gene sequence: CDR1 LGHDT, CDR2 YNNKEL (reference sequence). This CDR3 comprises 12 residues. With 4 bases removed from V and 4 bases from J, the gap between germline ends came to 7 bases. DNA of the CDR3: TGTGCCAGCAGCCCACAGGGCTATGGCTACACCTTC. It is translated as CASSPQGYGYTF.

V and J are TRBV19 and TRBJ1-6; perhaps TRBD1 as D (5 bases). The CDR3 is made up of 14 amino acids. V lost 9 bases, J lost 6 bases, and 15 bases lay in between. The germline V gene has CDR1 LNHDA and CDR2 SQIVND (reference sequence). DNA of the CDR3: TGTGCCAGCCGACAGAATTACCCTAATTCACCCCTCCACTTT. This codes for CASRQNYPNSPLHF.

This clone was observed a handful of times. The V and J genes are TRBV27 and TRBJ2-3, with 7 bases that match TRBD2. The trim removed 6 bases at V and 5 bases at J, leaving 8 bases unmatched. Germline V gene lookup returns CDR1 MNHEY and CDR2 SMNVEV (reference sequence). CDR3 length equals 14 residues. The CDR3 loop reads CASSPGDYQDTQYF. For the CDR3, the DNA is TGTGCCAGCAGCCCCGGGGACTATCAAGATACGCAGTATTTT.

V usage is TRBV28 and J usage is TRBJ2-7; 7 bases fit TRBD1. The germline V gene encodes CDR1 MDHEN and CDR2 SYDVKM. The length of the CDR3 is 15 residues. The trim removed 4 bases at V and 2 bases at J, leaving 8 bases unmatched. The CDR3 DNA follows: TGTGCCAGCAGTTCTCGGACAGGAAGTCCCTACGAGCAGTACTTC. This translates into CASSSRTGSPYEQYF.

V usage is TRBV7-9 and J usage is TRBJ1-4; D ambiguous. V lost 5 bases and J 7 bases, leaving 11 bases between the germline ends. Germline V gene lookup returns CDR1 SEHNR and CDR2 FQNEAQ (reference sequence). The CDR3 is 13 residues long. CDR3 in amino acids: CASSEGGGEKLFF. The CDR3 nucleotides read TGTGCCAGCAGCGAGGGTGGTGGTGAAAAACTGTTTTTT.

Turning to this clone: This sample includes further DNA sequences coding for the same CDR3. The genes are TRBV19 and TRBJ1-5; D remains unclear. The CDR3 totals 14 residues. Trimming shortened V by 2 bases and J by 0 bases, and 5 bases separated the two germline ends. Germline-derived CDR1 and CDR2 are LNHDA and SQIVND (reference sequence). The CDR3 sequence is CASSIRDSNQPQHF. The CDR3 DNA is TGTGCCAGTAGTATACGAGATAGCAATCAGCCCCAGCATTTT.

The V and J genes are TRBV30 and TRBJ1-6; 9 bases match TRBD1. The CDR3 spans 15 residues. Germline assignment: CDR1 GTSNPN and CDR2 SVGIG (reference sequence). Losses at the gene ends were 3 bases for V and 6 bases for J; bases not matched to a gene: 6. The CDR3 is CAWSGTGFGNSPLHF. CDR3 nucleotides: TGTGCCTGGAGCGGGACAGGGTTTGGTAATTCACCCCTCCACTTT.

The V gene is TRBV3-1 (or the pseudogene TRBV3-2), the J gene TRBJ1-1, with D maybe TRBD1 (5 bases). Germline CDR1 reads LGHDT; CDR2 reads YNNKEL (reference sequence). This CDR3 has 14 amino acids. Trimming removed 0 bases at V and 4 bases at J, with 9 bases between. This CDR3 is CASSQDGGFTEAFF. The CDR3 DNA reads as TGTGCCAGCAGCCAAGATGGGGGGTTCACTGAAGCTTTCTTT.

This chain uses TRBV28 with TRBJ1-6; D call uncertain. Germline loops: CDR1 MDHEN, CDR2 SYDVKM. Trimming removed 2 bases at V and 6 bases at J, with 8 bases between. There are 14 residues in the CDR3. The CDR3 bases are TGTGCCAGCAGTTTAGTAGAGCGTAATTCACCCCTCCACTTT. Translated: CASSLVERNSPLHF. Based on the CDR3 plus reference TRBV28 and TRBJ1-6, the full variable domain is DVKVTQSSRYLVKRTGEKVFLECVQDMDHENMFWYRQDPGLGLRLIYFSYDVKMKEKGDIPEGYSVSREKKERFSLILESASTNQTSMYLCASSLVERNSPLHFGNGTRLTVT.

Concerning this clone: One end of the junction fails to match germline, which may point to a read error. The rearrangement uses TRBV16 and TRBJ2-4; 7 bases agree with TRBD2. Germline-derived CDR1 and CDR2 are KGHSY and FQNENV. The CDR3 consists of 13 residues. CDR3 sequence reads: CASSQYLGGRMNF. CDR3 DNA: TGTGCCAGCAGCCAATATCTCGGCGGGAGAATGAACTTC.

This clone was seen only once. The chain carries TRBV10-3 and TRBJ1-5, with D uncertain. The CDR3 runs to 14 residues. The V gene lost 4 bases and the J gene lost 0 bases, with 7 bases spanning the gap. The germline V gene encodes CDR1 ENHRY and CDR2 SYGVKD. The CDR3 DNA sequence: TGTGCCATCAGTGTAGGCGGTAGCAATCAGCCCCAGCATTTT. Its translation: CAISVGGSNQPQHF.

Note on this clone: This same CDR3 is encoded by further DNA sequences in the sample. CDR3 sequence reads: CASSRGQGGSPLHF. The CDR3 coding sequence is TGTGCCAGCAGTCGAGGGCAAGGGGGCTCACCCCTCCACTTT. The rearrangement links TRBV27 to TRBJ1-6; 7 nucleotides align to TRBD1. In germline, CDR1 is MNHEY, CDR2 SMNVEV (reference sequence). The CDR3 totals 14 residues. V lost 5 bases to trimming and J lost 10 bases; unmatched junction nucleotides: 8.

V and J are TRBV3-1 (or the pseudogene TRBV3-2) and TRBJ1-4; 7 nucleotides align to TRBD1. Germline trimming cut 6 bases from V and 5 bases from J; bases unmatched to any gene: 0. This CDR3 is built from 12 residues. Germline V gene data show CDR1 as LGHDT and CDR2 as YNNKEL (reference sequence). In DNA form, the CDR3 reads TGTGCCAGCAGACAGGGGAATGAAAAACTGTTTTTT. This encodes CASRQGNEKLFF.

V gene TRBV19 combines with J gene TRBJ2-7; 7 bases align to TRBD1. This CDR3 has 15 amino acids. Germline V CDR1 and CDR2: LNHDA, SQIVND (reference sequence). V gave up 3 bases and J gave up 4 bases; unmatched junction bases: 9. DNA for the CDR3: TGTGCCAGTAGTATCGCCGGGACAGCCCCATACGAGCAGTACTTC. This codes for CASSIAGTAPYEQYF.

The V call is TRBV12-5, the J call TRBJ1-1; D is undetermined. This CDR3 has 16 amino acids. Trimming shortened V by 0 bases and J by 1 base, and 12 bases separated the two germline ends. Germline assignment: CDR1 LGHNT and CDR2 FRNRAP. The CDR3 protein is CASGLVPWQRNTEAFF. CDR3 sequence (DNA): TGTGCTAGTGGTTTGGTACCTTGGCAAAGGAACACTGAAGCTTTCTTT. The whole variable domain, remainder taken from reference TRBV12-5 and TRBJ1-1, is DARVTQTPRHKVTEMGQEVTMRCQPILGHNTVFWYRQTMMQGLELLAYFRNRAPLDDSGMPKDRFSAEMPDATLATLKIQPSEPRDSAVYFCASGLVPWQRNTEAFFGQGTRLTVV.

This chain links TRBV9 with TRBJ2-3; 9 positions agree with TRBD1. V trimming: 4 bases; J trimming: 5 bases; junction bases outside the gene matches: 5. The CDR3 consists of 14 residues. Germline V gives CDR1 SGDLS, CDR2 YYNGEE. DNA of the CDR3: TGTGCCAGCAGCTCCGGACAGGGGAGAGATACGCAGTATTTT. Translating gives CASSSGQGRDTQYF.

The CDR3, as DNA: TGCGCCAGCAGCTGGCGTCCCCAGGATCGAACTAGCGTGTCCTACAATGAGCAGTTCTTC. Encoded protein: CASSWRPQDRTSVSYNEQFF. The genes are TRBV5-1 and TRBJ2-1; 7 nucleotides match TRBD2. The CDR3 runs to 20 residues. Germline CDR1 SGHRS, CDR2 YFSETQ. The V and J ends lost 3 bases and 1 base, in that order; junction bases with no gene match: 19.

V and J are TRBV20-1 and TRBJ2-5, with no clear D. The CDR3 is 11 amino acids. Per the germline V gene, CDR1 is DFQATT and CDR2 is SNEGSKA (reference sequence). V lost 3 bases and J 7 bases, leaving 9 bases between the germline ends. CDR3 DNA: TGCAGTGCTAGGACTGGAACGACCCAGTACTTC. This gives the protein CSARTGTTQYF.

The chain uses TRBV19 and TRBJ1-1; TRBD1 matches 8 bases. Germline loops: CDR1 LNHDA, CDR2 SQIVND (reference sequence). Trimming took 3 bases from V and 8 from J; bases not matched to a gene: 11. CDR3 length: 15 residues. The CDR3 DNA is TGTGCCAGTAGTATTACGGCGGACAGGGTAGTGGAAGCTTTCTTT. This translates into CASSITADRVVEAFF.

The chain links TRBV16 to TRBJ1-5; no clear D gene. The CDR3 is 16 amino acids. CDR1 and CDR2 from the germline V gene are KGHSY and FQNENV. V lost 0 bases and J 0 bases, leaving 9 bases between the germline ends. The CDR3 here is CASSQSGSYSNQPQHF. For the CDR3, the DNA is TGTGCCAGCAGCCAATCGGGCAGCTATAGCAATCAGCCCCAGCATTTT. The full variable domain, completed using reference TRBV16 and TRBJ1-5, is GEEVAQTPKHLVRGEGQKAKLYCAPIKGHSYVFWYQQVLKNEFKFLISFQNENVFDETGMPKERFSAKCLPNSPCSLEIQATKLEDSAVYFCASSQSGSYSNQPQHFGDGTRLSIL.